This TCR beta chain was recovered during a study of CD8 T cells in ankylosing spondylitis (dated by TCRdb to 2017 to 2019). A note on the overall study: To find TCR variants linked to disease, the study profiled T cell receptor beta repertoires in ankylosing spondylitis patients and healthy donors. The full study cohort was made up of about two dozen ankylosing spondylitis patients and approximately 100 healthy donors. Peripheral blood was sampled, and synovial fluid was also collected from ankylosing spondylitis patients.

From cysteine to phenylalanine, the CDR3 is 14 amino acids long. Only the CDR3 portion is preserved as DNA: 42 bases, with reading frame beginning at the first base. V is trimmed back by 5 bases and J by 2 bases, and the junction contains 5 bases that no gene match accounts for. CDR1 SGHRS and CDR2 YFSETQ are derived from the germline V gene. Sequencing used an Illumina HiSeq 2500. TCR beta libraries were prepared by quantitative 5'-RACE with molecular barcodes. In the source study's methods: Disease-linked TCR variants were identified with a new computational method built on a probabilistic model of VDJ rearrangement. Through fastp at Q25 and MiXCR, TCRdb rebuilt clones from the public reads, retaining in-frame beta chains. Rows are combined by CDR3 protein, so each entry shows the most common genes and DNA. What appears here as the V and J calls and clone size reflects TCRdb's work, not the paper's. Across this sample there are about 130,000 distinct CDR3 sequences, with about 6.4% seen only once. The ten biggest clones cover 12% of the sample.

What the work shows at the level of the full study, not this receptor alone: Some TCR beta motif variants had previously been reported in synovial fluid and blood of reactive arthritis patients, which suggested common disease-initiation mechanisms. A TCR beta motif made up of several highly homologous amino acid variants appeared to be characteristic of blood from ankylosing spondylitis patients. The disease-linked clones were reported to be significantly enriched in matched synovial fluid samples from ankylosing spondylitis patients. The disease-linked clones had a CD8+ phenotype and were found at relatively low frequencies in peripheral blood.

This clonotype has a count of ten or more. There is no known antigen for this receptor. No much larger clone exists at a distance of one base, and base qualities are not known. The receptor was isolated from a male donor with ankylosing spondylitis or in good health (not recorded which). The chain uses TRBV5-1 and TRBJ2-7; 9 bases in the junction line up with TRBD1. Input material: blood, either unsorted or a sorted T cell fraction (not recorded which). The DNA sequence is TGCGCCAGCAGGCTGGACAGGGGACCCTACGAGCAGTACTTC. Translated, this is CASRLDRGPYEQYF. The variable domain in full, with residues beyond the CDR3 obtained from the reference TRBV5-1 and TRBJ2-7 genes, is KAGVTQTPRYLIKTRGQQVTLSCSPISGHRSVSWYQQTPGQGLQFLFEYFSETQRNKGNFPGRFSGRQFSNSRSEMNVSTLELGDSALYLCASRLDRGPYEQYFGPGTRLTVT.